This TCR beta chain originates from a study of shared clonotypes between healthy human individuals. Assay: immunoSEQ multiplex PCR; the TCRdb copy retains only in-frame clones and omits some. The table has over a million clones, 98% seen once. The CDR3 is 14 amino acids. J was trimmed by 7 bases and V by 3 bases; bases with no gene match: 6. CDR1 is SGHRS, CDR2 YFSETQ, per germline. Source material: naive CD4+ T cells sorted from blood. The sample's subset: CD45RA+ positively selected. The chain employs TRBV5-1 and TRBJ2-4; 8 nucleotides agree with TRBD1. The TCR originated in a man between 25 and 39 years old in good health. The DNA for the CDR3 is TGCGCCAGCAGCTCCAGGGGGCACATGAACATTCAGTACTTC. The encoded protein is CASSSRGHMNIQYF. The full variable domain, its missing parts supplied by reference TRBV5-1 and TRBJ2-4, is KAGVTQTPRYLIKTRGQQVTLSCSPISGHRSVSWYQQTPGQGLQFLFEYFSETQRNKGNFPGRFSGRQFSNSRSEMNVSTLELGDSALYLCASSSRGHMNIQYFGAGTRLSVL.